What follows are 26 T cell receptor beta chains derived from one specimen sequenced in a study of blood T cell repertoires in COVID-19 (TCRdb year 2020). Library preparation used the immunoSEQ multiplex PCR assay. Entries here come from immuneACCESS through TCRdb and include only in-frame sequences with V and J called. Some clones fail to appear in such tables; in the studies checked, an unresolved V gene covers under half of the shortfall, and the cause of the remainder is unknown. This sample has about 270,000 clones in its table, and roughly 88% of those were observed once. Clones ranked in the top ten supply roughly 2% of the sample. Sequencing was done on a sample of PBMCs or T cells enriched from blood (not recorded which). The receptors originated from a middle-aged woman with acute COVID-19.

The rearrangement uses TRBV2 and TRBJ1-2, with TRBD1 identical over 7 bases. J was trimmed by 8 bases and V by 9 bases; bases with no gene match: 9. CDR1 and CDR2 (germline): SNHLY, FYNNEI. CDR3 length: 12 residues. The CDR3, as DNA: TGTGCCAGTAAAGGACAGGATGACGGCTACACCTTC. Protein product: CASKGQDDGYTF.

The chain combines TRBV7-9 with TRBJ2-7; 8 positions match TRBD2. Per the germline V gene, CDR1 is SEHNR and CDR2 is FQNEAQ (reference sequence). After removal of 4 bases from V and 4 bases from J, the junction contained 3 bases not matched to a gene. The CDR3 is made up of 13 amino acids. CDR3 protein: CASSSSGGYEQYF. CDR3 nucleotide sequence: TGTGCCAGCAGCTCAAGCGGGGGATACGAGCAGTACTTC.

This clone appeared a few times. CDR3 residues: CASSAVETGAGNTIYF. The CDR3 region has the DNA TGTGCCAGCAGTGCCGTCGAAACAGGGGCCGGAAACACCATATATTTT. The chain recombines TRBV6-1 with TRBJ1-3, with 7 bases fitting TRBD1. Trimming cost V 4 bases and J 4 bases; bases outside gene matches: 10. The CDR3 runs 16 residues. Germline V CDR1 and CDR2: MNHNS, SASEGT.

The chain links TRBV4-3 to TRBJ1-2; perhaps TRBD1 as D (5 bases). The ends were cut back, 1 base at V and 4 bases at J, with 16 bases in the middle. The CDR3 length is 16 residues. The germline gives CDR1 LGHNA, CDR2 YSLEER. The DNA of the CDR3 is TGCGCCAGCAGCCAAGCGTTAATGGGAGGGGCCTATGGCTACACCTTC. It specifies CASSQALMGGAYGYTF.

In this sample, this clone turned up once. The chain combines TRBV10-3 with TRBJ1-2, with unresolved D. CDR3 length: 12 residues. Trimming pared 7 bases from V and 1 base from J, leaving 7 bases between. Germline V CDR1 and CDR2: ENHRY, SYGVKD. CDR3 sequence reads: CAINGVNYGYTF. CDR3 DNA sequence: TGTGCCATCAACGGGGTTAACTATGGCTACACCTTC.

The chain combines TRBV15 with TRBJ2-1; possibly TRBD2 for D (7 bases). In germline, CDR1 is LNHNV, CDR2 YYDKDF (reference sequence). There are 14 residues in the CDR3. Trimming cost V 5 bases and J 0 bases, with 8 bases left between them. DNA of the CDR3: TGTGCCACCAGCGGGGGGGCCTCCTACAATGAGCAGTTCTTC. It translates to CATSGGASYNEQFF. Using reference TRBV15 and TRBJ2-1 for the parts outside the CDR3, the full variable domain is DAMVIQNPRYQVTQFGKPVTLSCSQTLNHNVMYWYQQKSSQAPKLLFHYYDKDFNNEADTPDNFQSRRPNTSFCFLDIRSPGLGDTAMYLCATSGGASYNEQFFGPGTRLTVL.

This rearrangement joins TRBV28 to TRBJ2-2, with D possibly being TRBD1 (6 bases). The CDR3 totals 14 residues. Trimming left V 4 bases short and J 5 bases short, with 11 bases between. Germline assignment: CDR1 MDHEN and CDR2 SYDVKM. CDR3 nucleotide sequence: TGTGCCAGCAGTTCACTGACAGGAACCGGGGAGCTGTTTTTT. Translating gives CASSSLTGTGELFF.

The chain recombines TRBV23-1 with TRBJ1-5; D is perhaps TRBD1 (5 bases). TRBV23-1 qualifies as an ORF whose function is uncertain. The CDR3 spans 17 residues. V was clipped by 0 bases and J by 7 bases, with 19 bases between them. CDR3 nucleotides: TGCGCCAGCAGTCAATCGTGTCAGGAGGGGTTTTGGCAGCCCCAGCATTTT. It specifies CASSQSCQEGFWQPQHF.

The CDR3 reads CATSVQGQSYEQYF. The CDR3 bases are TGTGCCACCTCTGTTCAGGGACAGTCCTACGAGCAGTACTTC. The chain is built from TRBV18 and TRBJ2-7; 7 nucleotides agree with TRBD1. Germline CDR1 is KGHSH and CDR2 is LQKENI. J gave up 1 base and V 10 bases, and 10 bases lay outside the gene matches. The length of the CDR3 is 14 residues. The full variable domain, in which reference TRBV18 and TRBJ2-7 provide the parts outside the CDR3, is NAGVMQNPRHLVRRRGQEARLRCSPMKGHSHVYWYRQLPEEGLKFMVYLQKENIIDESGMPKERFSAEFPKEGPSILRIQQVVRGDSAAYFCATSVQGQSYEQYFGPGTRLTVT.

This chain connects TRBV6-5 to TRBJ1-2, with TRBD1 identical over 9 bases. The germline V gene has CDR1 MNHEY and CDR2 SVGAGI. This CDR3 is built from 15 residues. The ends lost 7 bases at V and 7 bases at J; junction bases unmatched: 13. CDR3 protein: CASTHGGDRVGGYTF. The CDR3 region has the DNA TGTGCCAGCACCCACGGGGGGGACAGGGTTGGTGGCTACACCTTC.

The chain combines TRBV19 with TRBJ2-2; D is ambiguous. Germline values: CDR1 LNHDA, CDR2 SQIVND (reference sequence). Trimming left V 5 bases short and J 7 bases short, with 11 bases between. The CDR3 is 13 amino acids. The CDR3 DNA sequence: TGTGCCAGTAGTGAAACGGGTGACGGGGAGCTGTTTTTT. This translates into CASSETGDGELFF.

About this clone: Distinct nucleotide sequences in the sample also encode this CDR3. This sequence joins TRBV14 and TRBJ2-5; a weak D match, TRBD1 (6 bases). From germline, CDR1 is SGHDN and CDR2 FVKESK. The V and J ends lost 4 bases and 2 bases respectively, with 8 bases between them. This CDR3 has 13 residues. The chain's CDR3 is CASSRGQQETQYF. The CDR3 DNA reads as TGTGCCAGCAGCCGGGGACAACAAGAGACCCAGTACTTC.

The rearrangement uses TRBV2 and TRBJ2-2; D uncertain. Per germline, CDR1 SNHLY and CDR2 FYNNEI. Trimming took 4 bases from V and 2 from J, leaving 8 bases between them. This CDR3 has 14 residues. The CDR3 DNA reads as TGTGCCAGCAGTGGGCTAGACAACACCGGGGAGCTGTTTTTT. Its translation is CASSGLDNTGELFF.

The genes are TRBV7-9 and TRBJ2-3; TRBD2 matches at 12 bases. V shed 1 base, J shed 3 bases, and the junction held 5 bases outside the gene matches. In germline, CDR1 is SEHNR, CDR2 FQNEAQ (reference sequence). The CDR3 totals 17 residues. This CDR3 reads CASSLGLAGGRTDTQYF. The DNA for the CDR3 is TGTGCCAGCAGCTTAGGCCTAGCGGGAGGGCGTACAGATACGCAGTATTTT. The entire variable domain, with the rest obtained from reference TRBV7-9 and TRBJ2-3, is as follows: DTGVSQNPRHKITKRGQNVTFRCDPISEHNRLYWYRQTLGQGPEFLTYFQNEAQLEKSRLLSDRFSAERPKGSFSTLEIQRTEQGDSAMYLCASSLGLAGGRTDTQYFGPGTRLTVL.

The chain has TRBV19 and TRBJ2-4; 9 nucleotides match TRBD1. With V trimmed by 5 bases and J by 6 bases, 5 bases remained unmatched. The CDR3 extends over 14 amino acids. CDR1 and CDR2 (germline): LNHDA, SQIVND (reference sequence). CDR3 in DNA: TGTGCCAGTAGTCCCGGGACAGGGACAAACATTCAGTACTTC. Translating gives CASSPGTGTNIQYF. The complete variable domain, with remaining parts taken from reference TRBV19 and TRBJ2-4, reads DGGITQSPKYLFRKEGQNVTLSCEQNLNHDAMYWYRQDPGQGLRLIYYSQIVNDFQKGDIAEGYSVSREKKESFPLTVTSAQKNPTAFYLCASSPGTGTNIQYFGAGTRLSVL.

This clone was detected once. This CDR3 is CSVEKVLEGNTEAFF. The CDR3 nucleotides are TGCAGCGTTGAAAAGGTGTTAGAGGGGAACACTGAAGCTTTCTTT. The chain couples TRBV29-1 to TRBJ1-1; no clear D. Germline V gives CDR1 SQVTM, CDR2 ANQGSEA. Trimming took off 2 bases at V and 1 base at J, with 14 bases between the two ends. There are 15 residues in the CDR3.

J is TRBJ1-2 and V is TRBV2; TRBD1 agrees at 8 bases. The CDR3 runs to 13 residues. V lost 7 bases and J lost 4; bases outside the gene matches: 5. CDR1 and CDR2 (germline): SNHLY, FYNNEI. CDR3 nucleotide sequence: TGTGCCAGCACGGACAGGGCGGCCTATGGCTACACCTTC. Amino acid sequence: CASTDRAAYGYTF.

V and J are TRBV9 and TRBJ1-5; possible D gene TRBD1, 6 bases. This CDR3 region has 15 residues. V shed 4 bases and J shed 4 bases, with 15 bases lying between them. CDR1 is SGDLS, CDR2 YYNGEE, per germline. CDR3 coding DNA: TGTGCCAGCAGCCTAGAGGGGGTTCGAAATCAGCCCCAGCATTTT. It specifies CASSLEGVRNQPQHF. Based on the CDR3 plus reference TRBV9 and TRBJ1-5, the full variable domain is DSGVTQTPKHLITATGQRVTLRCSPRSGDLSVYWYQQSLDQGLQFLIQYYNGEERAKGNILERFSAQQFPDLHSELNLSSLELGDSALYFCASSLEGVRNQPQHFGDGTRLSIL.

The genes are TRBV28 and TRBJ1-6; 9 nucleotides match TRBD1. Losses at the gene ends were 5 bases for V and 8 bases for J; bases not matched to a gene: 10. CDR1 and CDR2 from the germline V gene are MDHEN and SYDVKM. This CDR3 comprises 16 residues. CDR3 DNA: TGTGCCAGCAGTCTCTCGACAGGGGGGGGGTATTCACCCCTCCACTTT. This encodes CASSLSTGGGYSPLHF. The variable domain in full, completed from reference TRBV28 and TRBJ1-6, reads DVKVTQSSRYLVKRTGEKVFLECVQDMDHENMFWYRQDPGLGLRLIYFSYDVKMKEKGDIPEGYSVSREKKERFSLILESASTNQTSMYLCASSLSTGGGYSPLHFGNGTRLTVT.

This clone has more than one count but fewer than ten. This chain links TRBV6-5 with TRBJ1-1, with 8 bases identical to TRBD1. Trimming took 6 bases from V and 6 from J; bases not matched to a gene: 12. The CDR3 is 15 amino acids. CDR1 MNHEY and CDR2 SVGAGI come from the germline V gene. The CDR3 region has the DNA TGTGCCAGCAGCCAACCGGGACAGGATTTTTCTGAAGCTTTCTTT. Its translation: CASSQPGQDFSEAFF.

The CDR3 loop reads CATSDPGGPYYNEQFF. The DNA of the CDR3 is TGTGCCACCAGTGATCCAGGGGGCCCATACTACAATGAGCAGTTCTTC. The V call is TRBV24-1, the J call TRBJ2-1, with 8 bases identical to TRBD1. The CDR3 is 16 residues long. V shed 3 bases, J shed 3 bases, and the junction held 6 bases outside the gene matches. Germline lookup yields CDR1 KGHDR and CDR2 SFDVKD.

The chain couples TRBV4-3 to TRBJ1-1, with TRBD1 identical over 10 bases. The CDR3 covers 15 residues. Germline V lookup: CDR1 LGHNA, CDR2 YSLEER. The V and J ends lost 4 bases and 0 bases, in that order; junction bases with no gene match: 2. CDR3 amino acids: CASSPDRGLNTEAFF. The CDR3 nucleotides read TGCGCCAGCAGCCCGGACAGGGGGTTGAACACTGAAGCTTTCTTT.

The chain carries TRBV24-1 and TRBJ2-3; 9 bases match TRBD2. CDR1 KGHDR and CDR2 SFDVKD come from the germline V gene. The CDR3 length is 17 residues. With V trimmed by 4 bases and J by 3 bases, 10 bases remained unmatched. CDR3 sequence reads: CATSDPLGSGRTDTQYF. CDR3 in DNA: TGTGCCACCAGTGACCCCCTTGGCAGCGGGAGGACAGATACGCAGTATTTT.

This rearrangement joins TRBV30 to TRBJ1-1; 10 bases match TRBD1. CDR1 GTSNPN and CDR2 SVGIG come from the germline V gene (reference sequence). This CDR3 spans 18 amino acids. The J segment lost 0 bases and the V segment lost 3 bases, leaving 13 bases of the junction unmatched. CDR3 residues: CAWRGSGQGVLMNTEAFF. The CDR3 DNA reads TGTGCCTGGAGGGGGAGTGGACAGGGGGTCCTCATGAACACTGAAGCTTTCTTT.

J is TRBJ1-1 and V is TRBV6-5, with 7 nucleotides matching TRBD1. This CDR3 has 14 residues. V was pared by 2 bases and J by 4 bases, with 4 bases of the junction left unmatched. The germline CDR1 and CDR2 sequences are MNHEY and SVGAGI. CDR3 in DNA: TGTGCCAGCAGTTACAAAGGGGGCCCCACTGAAGCTTTCTTT. Encoded protein: CASSYKGGPTEAFF.

The rearrangement uses TRBV6-1 and TRBJ2-7, with D tentatively TRBD2 (5 bases). The V gene lost 2 bases and the J gene lost 5 bases, with 10 bases spanning the gap. In germline, CDR1 is MNHNS, CDR2 SASEGT. There are 13 residues in the CDR3. This chain's CDR3 is CASSERRSDEQYF. The CDR3 nucleotides read TGTGCCAGCAGTGAAAGGAGGTCTGACGAGCAGTACTTC.